This is a list of T cell receptor beta chains from one sample in a study of T cell responses to AZD1222 COVID-19 vaccine. Here immunoSEQ multiplex PCR was the method, and the copy in TCRdb shows in-frame clones only, minus some. The table includes about 140,000 clones, 70% to 90% detected once. The sequencing here drew on peripheral blood, taken on day 0 of AZD1222 vaccination. The receptors here all came from an adult in good health. Each CDR3 is given with its conserved first and last residue.

TRBV27	TRBJ1-6	CASTGLLGSPLHF
TRBV7-9	TRBJ2-5	CASSLGQETQYF
TRBV7-2	TRBJ1-2	CASSLGQGADYGYTF
TRBV19	TRBJ1-5	CASHFGQLNQPQHF
TRBV18	TRBJ1-3	CASSPLREGAGNTIYF
TRBV11-2	TRBJ1-4	CASSSGQGGGEKLFF
TRBV7-9	TRBJ2-5	CASSLVGQAVGETQYF
TRBV7-2	TRBJ1-1	CASSLDRQGREAFF
TRBV2	TRBJ2-7	CASRLRGSSYEQYF
TRBV7-2	TRBJ1-3	CASSFEGNSGNTIYF
TRBV6-5	TRBJ1-6	CASSFGQGTGSPLHF
TRBV18	TRBJ2-3	CASSPIPPDTQYF
TRBV5-6	TRBJ1-2	CASSPTHVYGYTF
TRBV19	TRBJ1-5	CASTLMGTNDGPQHF
TRBV28	TRBJ1-6	CASSSSPLGMWSPLHF
TRBV5-1	TRBJ1-2	CASSFDAGNYGYTF
TRBV28	TRBJ1-1	CASSVETRGRTEAFF
TRBV9	TRBJ2-7	CASSVETSGASHEQYF
TRBV18	TRBJ2-7	CASSPGFHEQYF
TRBV4-1	TRBJ2-7	CASSQGPERITYEQYF
TRBV19	TRBJ1-2	CASTTGNYGYTF
TRBV7-2	TRBJ1-6	CASSSRGQNSPLHF
TRBV28	TRBJ1-1	CASSRFTGGGTEAFF
TRBV29-1	TRBJ1-2	CSVGPGDRGMYGYTF
TRBV7-9	TRBJ1-1	CASSLGTGKPEAFF
TRBV19	TRBJ1-5	CASSNGQGGNQPQHF
TRBV10-3	TRBJ1-1	CAINRDNRYSNTEAFF
TRBV7-3	TRBJ1-1	CASSPQGGPLNTEAFF
TRBV11-2	TRBJ1-2	CASSLSQAGGVVYGYTF
TRBV7-6	TRBJ2-1	CASSLATGKRRPGNEQFF
TRBV9	TRBJ2-1	CASSFQRRNEQFF
TRBV28	TRBJ1-6	CASAATPWGLSYNSPLHF
TRBV30	TRBJ1-6	CAWRSADLNNSPLHF
TRBV30	TRBJ2-2	CAWRARGGTGELFF
TRBV6-5	TRBJ1-4	CASSYGGMRDEKLFF
TRBV5-5	TRBJ1-2	CASSSDGTGYGYTF
TRBV7-2	TRBJ1-1	CASSFGVQGTEAFF
TRBV10-1	TRBJ2-1	CASRRKRENPFF
TRBV2	TRBJ2-7	CASKFGGIYEQYF
TRBV7-2	TRBJ1-2	CASSTGGGGIDGYTF
TRBV5-1	TRBJ2-2	CASSANNRVQRTGELFF
TRBV2	TRBJ1-5	CATRRGNQPQHF
TRBV18	TRBJ2-5	CASSQGQGAQETQYF
TRBV19	TRBJ2-7	CASSILLAGGPGEQYF
TRBV27	TRBJ1-2	CASSSRPFGWTNYGYTF
TRBV28	TRBJ1-5	CASRDRGGNQPQHF
TRBV6-5	TRBJ2-3	CASSYAGTDTQYF
TRBV6-1	TRBJ2-1	CASSEQAWAGGSNEQFF
TRBV5-1	TRBJ1-1	CASSLIARTGNTEAFF
TRBV6-1	TRBJ1-2	CASSEIRGQGYTF
TRBV27	TRBJ1-1	CASRIAERPNTEAFF
TRBV11-3	TRBJ1-6	CASSSGGTGGSPLHF